This TCR beta chain was profiled in a study of lymphopenia after photon versus proton radiotherapy. Study-level results: Better survival with proton therapy was suggested as possible, not demonstrated.

This CDR3 contains 15 residues. V gave up 0 bases and J gave up 0 bases, with 6 bases separating them. Per germline, CDR1 SGHRS and CDR2 YFSETQ. Assay used: immunoSEQ multiplex PCR; TCRdb lists only in-frame clones, some missing. The sample shows 2,000 to 2,500 clones, around 78% of them seen only once. Notes on this clone: Its antigen is still unknown.

This chain uses TRBV5-1 with TRBJ1-4; D remains unclear. This sequence originates from a man older than 75 with cholangiocarcinoma. The sample consisted of peripheral blood, taken from a patient treated with photon-based radiotherapy. CDR3 residues: CASSLDQATNEKLFF. The CDR3 nucleotides read TGCGCCAGCAGCTTGGACCAGGCAACTAATGAAAAACTGTTTTTT.